The sequence of this T cell receptor (beta chain) was determined in a study of T-cell memory formation after mild COVID-19. As for the study in general: In these data, TCR clusters were largely donor specific. Broader study findings: CD4/CD8 balance held among clones contracting day 15 to 85, and later expanders leaned CD4+. Pre-infection memory carried some responding clones, suggesting that cross-reactive memory joined. Second-wave clones reaching peak frequency on day 37 lacked confirmed SARS-CoV-2 specificity.

Each CDR3 protein is one row after TCRdb ran MiXCR on the 5' RACE reads. The sample lists 55,000 to 75,000 distinct CDR3 sequences; roughly 25% were seen once. The V gene end was trimmed by 6 bases and the J gene end by 2 bases; junction bases not matched to a gene: 4. This CDR3 has 14 residues. The germline V gene encodes CDR1 LNHDA and CDR2 SQIVND (reference sequence). This clonotype was detected a few times. Antigen: not known. The chain employs TRBV19 and TRBJ2-7; TRBD1 matches at 10 bases. The TCR sequence derives from a man between 18 and 29 years old who had mild COVID-19 (a few samples of this study predate the infection). Cell type and time point are not known. Input material: PBMCs or a T cell subset sorted from them (not recorded which). DNA for the CDR3: TGTGCCAGTAGCCACGGGACAGGGGCCTACGAGCAGTACTTC. Protein: CASSHGTGAYEQYF.